This TCR beta chain was identified during a study of T cells in Graves' hyperthyroidism and ophthalmopathy. The CDR3 totals 14 residues. V was clipped by 0 bases and J by 0 bases, with 7 bases between them. Per the germline V gene, CDR1 is SGHRS and CDR2 is YFSETQ. A roughly 10 ml volume of fresh peripheral blood provided the PBMCs. RNA transcripts yielded amplified TCR beta CDR3 regions. With the HTBI primer set, the TCR CDR3 went through a first round of RT-PCR. TCRdb called the multiplex PCR reads again in MiXCR, with one record for every CDR3 protein. The sample lists roughly 530,000 distinct CDR3 sequences; roughly 15% were seen once.

The gene calls are TRBV5-1 and TRBJ2-7, with D unresolved. The TCR was taken from a woman aged 18-29 years with Graves' ophthalmopathy. Sample: blood. CDR3: CASSLDLTSYEQYF. For the CDR3, the DNA is TGCGCCAGCAGCTTGGACTTGACCTCCTACGAGCAGTACTTC.